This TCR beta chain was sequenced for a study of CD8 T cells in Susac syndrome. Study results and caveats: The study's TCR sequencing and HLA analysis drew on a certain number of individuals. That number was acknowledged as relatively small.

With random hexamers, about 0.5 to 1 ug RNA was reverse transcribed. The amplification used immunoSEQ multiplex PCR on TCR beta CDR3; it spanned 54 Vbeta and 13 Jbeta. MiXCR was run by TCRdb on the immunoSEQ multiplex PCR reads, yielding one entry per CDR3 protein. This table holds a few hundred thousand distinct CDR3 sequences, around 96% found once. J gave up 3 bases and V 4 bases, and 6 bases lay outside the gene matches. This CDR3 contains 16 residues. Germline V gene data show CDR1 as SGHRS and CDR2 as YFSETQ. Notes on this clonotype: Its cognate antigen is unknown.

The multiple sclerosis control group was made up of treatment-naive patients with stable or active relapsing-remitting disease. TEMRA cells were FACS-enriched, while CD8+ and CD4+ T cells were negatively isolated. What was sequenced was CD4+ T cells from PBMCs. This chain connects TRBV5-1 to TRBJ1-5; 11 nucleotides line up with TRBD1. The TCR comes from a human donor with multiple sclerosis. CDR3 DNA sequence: TGCGCCAGCAGCACTAGGGGACAGGGGGACAATCAGCCCCAGCATTTT. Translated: CASSTRGQGDNQPQHF.